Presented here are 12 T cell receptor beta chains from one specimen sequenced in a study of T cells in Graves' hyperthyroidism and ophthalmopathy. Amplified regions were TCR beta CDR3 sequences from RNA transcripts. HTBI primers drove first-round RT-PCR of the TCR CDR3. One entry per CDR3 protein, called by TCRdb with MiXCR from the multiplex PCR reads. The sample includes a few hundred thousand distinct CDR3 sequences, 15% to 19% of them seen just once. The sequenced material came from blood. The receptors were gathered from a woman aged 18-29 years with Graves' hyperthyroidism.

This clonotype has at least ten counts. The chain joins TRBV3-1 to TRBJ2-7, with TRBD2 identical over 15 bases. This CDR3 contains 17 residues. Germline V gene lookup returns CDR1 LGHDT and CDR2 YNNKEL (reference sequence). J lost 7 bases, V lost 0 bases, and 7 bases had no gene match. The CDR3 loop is CASSQDGGTSGRLEQYF. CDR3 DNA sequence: TGTGCCAGCAGCCAAGACGGAGGGACTAGCGGGAGGCTTGAGCAGTACTTC.

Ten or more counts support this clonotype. The CDR3 sequence is CASSLEGMNTEAFF. The DNA of the CDR3 is TGTGCCAGCAGCTTAGAAGGTATGAACACTGAAGCTTTCTTT. The V call is TRBV11-2, the J call TRBJ1-1; the D is unclear. The CDR3 covers 14 residues. V lost 0 bases and J 0 bases, leaving 5 bases between the germline ends. Germline V gives CDR1 SGHAT, CDR2 FQNNGV.

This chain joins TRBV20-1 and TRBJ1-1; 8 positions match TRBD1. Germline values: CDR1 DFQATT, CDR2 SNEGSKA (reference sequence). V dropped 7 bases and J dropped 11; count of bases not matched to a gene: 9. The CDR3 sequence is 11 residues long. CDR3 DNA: TGCAGTGGTTCGGGACAGGACGTTGCTTTCTTT. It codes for CSGSGQDVAFF.

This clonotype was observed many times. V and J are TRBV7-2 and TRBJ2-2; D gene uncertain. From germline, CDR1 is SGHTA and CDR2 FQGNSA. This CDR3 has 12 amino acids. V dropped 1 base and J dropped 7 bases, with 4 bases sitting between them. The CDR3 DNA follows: TGTGCCAGCAGCTTAGATGGCGGGGAGCTGTTTTTT. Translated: CASSLDGGELFF. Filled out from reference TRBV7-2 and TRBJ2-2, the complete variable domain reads GAGVSQSPSNKVTEKGKDVELRCDPISGHTALYWYRQSLGQGLEFLIYFQGNSAPDKSGLPSDRFSAERTGGSVSTLTIQRTQQEDSAVYLCASSLDGGELFFGEGSRLTVL.

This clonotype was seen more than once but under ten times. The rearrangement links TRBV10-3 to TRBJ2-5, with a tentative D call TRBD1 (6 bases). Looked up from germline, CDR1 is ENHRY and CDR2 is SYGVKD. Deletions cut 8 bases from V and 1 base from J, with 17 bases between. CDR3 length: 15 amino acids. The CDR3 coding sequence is TGTGCCATCGGGGGCCCCACAGCGGCCCAAGAGACCCAGTACTTC. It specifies CAIGGPTAAQETQYF.

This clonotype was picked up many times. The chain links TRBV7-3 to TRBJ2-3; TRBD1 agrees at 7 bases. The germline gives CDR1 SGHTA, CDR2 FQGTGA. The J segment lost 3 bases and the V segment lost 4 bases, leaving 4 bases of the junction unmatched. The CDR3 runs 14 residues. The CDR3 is CASSSPGQTDTQYF. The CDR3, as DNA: TGTGCCAGCAGCTCCCCGGGACAGACAGATACGCAGTATTTT.

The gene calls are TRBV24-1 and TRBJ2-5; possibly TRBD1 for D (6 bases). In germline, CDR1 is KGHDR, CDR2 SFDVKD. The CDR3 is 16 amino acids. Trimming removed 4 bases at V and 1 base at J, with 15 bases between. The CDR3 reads CATSDPTGGPQETQYF. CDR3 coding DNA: TGTGCCACCAGTGACCCGACAGGAGGCCCCCAAGAGACCCAGTACTTC.

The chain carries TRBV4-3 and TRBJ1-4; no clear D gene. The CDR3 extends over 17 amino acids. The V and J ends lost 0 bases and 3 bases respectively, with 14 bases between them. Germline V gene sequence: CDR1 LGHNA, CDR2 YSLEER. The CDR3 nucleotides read TGCGCCAGCAGCCAAGATCTGGAGACCGTCGCTAATGAAAAACTGTTTTTT. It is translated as CASSQDLETVANEKLFF.

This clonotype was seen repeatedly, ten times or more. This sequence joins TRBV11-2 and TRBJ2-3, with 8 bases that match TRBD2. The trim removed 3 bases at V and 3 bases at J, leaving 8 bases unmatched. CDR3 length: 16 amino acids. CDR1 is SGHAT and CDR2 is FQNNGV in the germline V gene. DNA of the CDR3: TGTGCCAGCAGCTTCGGGGTTAGCGGGATTACAGATACGCAGTATTTT. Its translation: CASSFGVSGITDTQYF.

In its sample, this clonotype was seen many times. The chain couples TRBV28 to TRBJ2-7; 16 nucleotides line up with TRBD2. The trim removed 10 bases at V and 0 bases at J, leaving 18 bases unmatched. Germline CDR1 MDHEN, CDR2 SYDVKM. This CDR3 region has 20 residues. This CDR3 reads CATDGSGTSGRATYSYEQYF. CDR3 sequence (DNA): TGTGCCACAGATGGGTCCGGGACTAGCGGGAGGGCCACCTACTCCTACGAGCAGTACTTC.

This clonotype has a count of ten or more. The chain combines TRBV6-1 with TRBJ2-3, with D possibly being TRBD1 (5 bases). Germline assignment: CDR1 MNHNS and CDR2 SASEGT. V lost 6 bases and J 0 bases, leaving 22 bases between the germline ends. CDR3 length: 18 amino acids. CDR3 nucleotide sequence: TGTGCCAGCAGCAAAACCTTAGGGGCAGATAGGAGCACAGATACGCAGTATTTT. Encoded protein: CASSKTLGADRSTDTQYF.

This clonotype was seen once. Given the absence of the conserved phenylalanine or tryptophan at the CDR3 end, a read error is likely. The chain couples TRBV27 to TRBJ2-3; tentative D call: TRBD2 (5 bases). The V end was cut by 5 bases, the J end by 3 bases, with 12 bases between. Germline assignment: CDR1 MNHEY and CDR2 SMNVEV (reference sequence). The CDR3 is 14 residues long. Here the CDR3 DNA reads TGTGCCAGCAGTCTCGGACTGGGAACAGATACGCAGTATTCT. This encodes CASSLGLGTDTQYS.